Listed here are 24 T cell receptor beta chains from one sample, sequenced in a study of OX40 agonist ivuxolimab in advanced cancers. The table came from immunoSEQ multiplex PCR; TCRdb's copy has only in-frame clones and leaves some out. Here the sample spans roughly 80,000 clones, 80% to 90% being singletons. This specimen was CD4+ or CD8+ T cells sorted from blood, taken in a trial of the OX40 agonist ivuxolimab. Source of these receptors: an adult with an advanced solid tumor such as melanoma, head and neck, liver or kidney cancer.

This clone was detected only once. The chain joins TRBV7-9 to TRBJ1-1, with D maybe TRBD1 (6 bases). Trimming cost V 5 bases and J 4 bases, with 14 bases left between them. This CDR3 is 14 amino acids long. CDR1 SEHNR and CDR2 FQNEAQ come from the germline V gene (reference sequence). As DNA, the CDR3 is TGTGCCAGCAGCGCCCAGAGGGGGGCCACTGAAGCTTTCTTT. Residues: CASSAQRGATEAFF.

This clone was seen once. The chain carries TRBV27 and TRBJ2-7; D possibly corresponds to TRBD1 (6 bases). V gave up 4 bases and J gave up 10 bases, with 14 bases separating them. The CDR3 contains 12 residues. Looked up from germline, CDR1 is MNHEY and CDR2 is SMNVEV (reference sequence). CDR3 amino acids: CASSSGQPPQYF. The DNA for the CDR3 is TGTGCCAGCAGTTCCGGACAGCCACCTCAGTACTTC.

The chain recombines TRBV6-1 with TRBJ1-2; perhaps TRBD1 as D (5 bases). V lost 2 bases and J lost 7, with 8 bases in between. Germline V gives CDR1 MNHNS, CDR2 SASEGT. This CDR3 region has 12 residues. The CDR3 protein is CASSETQGGYTF. The CDR3 DNA reads TGTGCCAGCAGTGAAACCCAGGGTGGCTACACCTTC.

This clone has only a few counts. V and J are TRBV5-1 and TRBJ1-5; D is unclear. V lost 5 bases, J lost 2 bases, and 11 bases lay in between. This CDR3 is 14 amino acids long. From germline, CDR1 is SGHRS and CDR2 YFSETQ. The CDR3, as DNA: TGCGCCAGCAGTTGGGGTTTGGGCAATCAGCCCCAGCATTTT. This translates into CASSWGLGNQPQHF.

The rearrangement links TRBV30 to TRBJ2-5, with TRBD2 identical over 8 bases. Germline assignment: CDR1 GTSNPN and CDR2 SVGIG (reference sequence). Germline trimming cut 8 bases from V and 5 bases from J; bases unmatched to any gene: 16. CDR3 size: 15 residues. The CDR3 nucleotides read TGTGCCGGAAGACCCTCGGGGGGGCCTTTGGAGACCCAGTACTTC. It specifies CAGRPSGGPLETQYF.

This clone was recorded a few times. The rearrangement joins TRBV28 to TRBJ1-5; D unresolved. Germline CDR1 and CDR2: MDHEN and SYDVKM. Trimming took 3 bases from V and 8 from J, leaving 5 bases between them. This CDR3 comprises 11 residues. The CDR3 reads CASSFREPQHF. DNA of the CDR3: TGTGCCAGCAGTTTCAGAGAGCCCCAGCATTTT.

This chain joins TRBV28 and TRBJ2-7, with a possible D match to TRBD1 (7 bases). Germline loops: CDR1 MDHEN, CDR2 SYDVKM. V lost 4 bases to trimming and J lost 7 bases, with 17 bases between them. This CDR3 contains 14 residues. CDR3 region: CASSSRQGLQEQYF. The CDR3 bases are TGTGCCAGCAGTTCTCGACAGGGACTGCAGGAGCAGTACTTC. Based on the CDR3 plus reference TRBV28 and TRBJ2-7, the full variable domain is DVKVTQSSRYLVKRTGEKVFLECVQDMDHENMFWYRQDPGLGLRLIYFSYDVKMKEKGDIPEGYSVSREKKERFSLILESASTNQTSMYLCASSSRQGLQEQYFGPGTRLTVT.

This chain uses TRBV6-1 with TRBJ1-1; possibly TRBD1 for D (6 bases). CDR3 length: 14 residues. Germline CDR1 reads MNHNS; CDR2 reads SASEGT. The germline V and J ends were trimmed by 1 base and 6 bases, with 12 bases remaining between them. The CDR3 nucleotides read TGTGCCAGCAGTGAAGACAGGGTAAGGGCTGAAGCTTTCTTT. This codes for CASSEDRVRAEAFF.

J is TRBJ1-2 and V is TRBV18, with 7 bases fitting TRBD1. V gave up 3 bases and J gave up 4 bases; unmatched junction bases: 8. The CDR3 is 15 amino acids. Germline CDR1 is KGHSH and CDR2 is LQKENI. The CDR3 DNA is TGTGCCAGCTCACCGAACAGGGGAGAGAGCTATGGCTACACCTTC. The encoded protein is CASSPNRGESYGYTF.

The sample holds a few counts of this clone. The rearrangement links TRBV18 to TRBJ2-2, with 10 bases aligning to TRBD1. Trimming took 4 bases from V and 4 from J; bases not matched to a gene: 3. The V gene's germline CDR1 is KGHSH and CDR2 LQKENI. The CDR3 is 15 residues long. The CDR3 protein is CASSQTGGLTGELFF. In DNA, the CDR3 is TGTGCCAGCTCACAGACAGGGGGCCTCACCGGGGAGCTGTTTTTT.

The rearrangement uses TRBV5-1 and TRBJ2-7, with D possibly matching TRBD1 (6 bases). Germline lookup yields CDR1 SGHRS and CDR2 YFSETQ. V lost 0 bases and J lost 2, with 12 bases in between. The CDR3 loop spans 15 amino acids. In DNA, the CDR3 is TGCGCCAGCAGCTTGGGCCACAGGGAAACCTACGAGCAGTACTTC. Residues: CASSLGHRETYEQYF.

This clone was counted between two and nine times. V is TRBV2 and J is TRBJ2-2; a weak D match, TRBD2 (6 bases). In germline, CDR1 is SNHLY, CDR2 FYNNEI. V was cut by 6 bases and J by 1 base, with 6 bases left in between. There are 13 residues in the CDR3. The CDR3 sequence is CASRRGNTGELFF. CDR3 coding DNA: TGTGCCAGCAGGCGGGGGAACACCGGGGAGCTGTTTTTT.

This clone was recorded once. The V call is TRBV7-3, the J call TRBJ2-5; tentatively, D is TRBD2 (6 bases). There are 16 residues in the CDR3. Germline lookup yields CDR1 SGHTA and CDR2 FQGTGA. V was shortened by 0 bases and J by 1 base, with 12 bases between the two germline ends. The chain's CDR3 is CASSLTGRRGQETQYF. The CDR3 DNA reads as TGTGCCAGCAGCTTAACGGGCCGGAGGGGCCAAGAGACCCAGTACTTC. The whole variable domain, filled in from reference TRBV7-3 and TRBJ2-5, reads GAGVSQTPSNKVTEKGKYVELRCDPISGHTALYWYRQSLGQGPEFLIYFQGTGAADDSGLPNDRFFAVRPEGSVSTLKIQRTERGDSAVYLCASSLTGRRGQETQYFGPGTRLLVL.

This chain connects TRBV19 to TRBJ1-4, with a weak D call TRBD1 (5 bases). The length of the CDR3 is 16 residues. Trimming cost V 8 bases and J 3 bases, with 19 bases left between them. Germline CDR1 reads LNHDA; CDR2 reads SQIVND (reference sequence). This CDR3 reads CASSRRGRDSNEKLFF. The CDR3 DNA is TGTGCCAGTTCCCGCCGGGGCAGGGATTCTAATGAAAAACTGTTTTTT.

V and J are TRBV15 and TRBJ2-5; D gene unclear. The tail of the sequence fits TRBJ2-7 better, so the J call may be wrong. CDR1 is LNHNV and CDR2 is YYDKDF in the germline V gene (reference sequence). The CDR3 length is 13 residues. The CDR3 nucleotides read TGTGCCACCAGCAGAGATTACGATTACGAGCAGTACTTC. Its protein is CATSRDYDYEQYF.

This rearrangement joins TRBV5-3 to TRBJ2-1, with D uncertain. TRBV5-3 is annotated as an ORF whose role is uncertain. This CDR3 comprises 14 residues. The V and J ends lost 4 bases and 0 bases respectively, with 8 bases between them. The DNA of the CDR3 is TGTGCCAGAAGCCTACCTAGCTCCTACAATGAGCAGTTCTTC. It translates to CARSLPSSYNEQFF.

The chain carries TRBV2 and TRBJ2-7; 8 nucleotides line up with TRBD1. Germline CDR1 is SNHLY and CDR2 is FYNNEI. The length of the CDR3 is 15 residues. The ends lost 6 bases at V and 5 bases at J; junction bases unmatched: 12. CDR3 amino acids: CASRGQGSGNNEQYF. CDR3 nucleotide sequence: TGTGCCAGCAGAGGACAGGGATCGGGTAACAACGAGCAGTACTTC. The full variable domain, its missing parts supplied by reference TRBV2 and TRBJ2-7, is EPEVTQTPSHQVTQMGQEVILRCVPISNHLYFYWYRQILGQKVEFLVSFYNNEISEKSEIFDDQFSVERPDGSNFTLKIRSTKLEDSAMYFCASRGQGSGNNEQYFGPGTRLTVT.

This chain joins TRBV5-1 and TRBJ2-3; TRBD1 aligns across 8 bases. CDR3 length: 17 residues. In germline, CDR1 is SGHRS, CDR2 YFSETQ. Trimming at V came to 1 base and at J to 1 base, leaving 8 bases not matched to a gene. CDR3: CASSLFTGTGGTDTQYF. DNA of the CDR3: TGCGCCAGCAGCTTGTTTACCGGGACAGGAGGCACAGATACGCAGTATTTT.

This chain connects TRBV29-1 to TRBJ2-1; 7 positions agree with TRBD1. V dropped 2 bases and J dropped 10; count of bases not matched to a gene: 5. This CDR3 region has 12 residues. The V gene's germline CDR1 is SQVTM and CDR2 ANQGSEA. This CDR3 is CSVEQGEWEQFF. CDR3 DNA sequence: TGCAGCGTTGAACAGGGGGAGTGGGAGCAGTTCTTC.

This rearrangement joins TRBV5-4 to TRBJ1-3; 7 bases fit TRBD1. CDR3 size: 15 residues. CDR1 is SGHNT and CDR2 is YYREEE in the germline V gene (reference sequence). The V and J ends lost 4 bases and 7 bases, in that order; junction bases with no gene match: 11. CDR3 bases: TGTGCCAGCAGCAATACAGGGGCGGAAATGAACACCATATATTTT. It encodes CASSNTGAEMNTIYF.

This chain links TRBV5-4 with TRBJ1-4, with D possibly matching TRBD1 (5 bases). V lost 4 bases to trimming and J lost 0 bases, with 13 bases between them. This CDR3 has 16 amino acids. Germline V gives CDR1 SGHNT, CDR2 YYREEE (reference sequence). The CDR3 nucleotides read TGTGCCAGCAGCGAAAGGGGAGGGGCAACTAATGAAAAACTGTTTTTT. This gives the protein CASSERGGATNEKLFF.

This chain connects TRBV9 to TRBJ1-2; a possible D gene is TRBD1 (6 bases). V lost 0 bases to trimming and J lost 5 bases, with 14 bases between them. The CDR3 is 15 amino acids. CDR1 and CDR2 (germline): SGDLS, YYNGEE. DNA of the CDR3: TGTGCCAGCAGCGTAGGGAACAGGGAAGGGTATGGCTACACCTTC. Protein product: CASSVGNREGYGYTF.

J is TRBJ2-3 and V is TRBV7-8; no clear D gene. Germline V gives CDR1 SGHVS, CDR2 FQNEAQ. V lost 3 bases and J lost 0, with 7 bases in between. The CDR3 has 14 amino acids. CDR3 sequence (DNA): TGTGCCAGCAGCTTCGGCCTCAGCACAGATACGCAGTATTTT. It specifies CASSFGLSTDTQYF.

This chain links TRBV7-6 with TRBJ2-3; D call uncertain. Looked up from germline, CDR1 is SGHVS and CDR2 is FNYEAQ. The CDR3 spans 14 residues. V lost 0 bases to trimming and J lost 2 bases, with 6 bases between them. The CDR3 loop is CASSLAGNTDTQYF. For the CDR3, the DNA is TGTGCCAGCAGCTTAGCAGGGAACACAGATACGCAGTATTTT.